Listed here are 28 T cell receptor beta chains from one sample, sequenced in a study of shared clonotypes between healthy human individuals. CD45RO-negative CD8 cells positively selected for CCR7 made up the naive population, which excluded terminally differentiated effector memory CD45RA+ cells. Method: immunoSEQ multiplex PCR; TCRdb's copy keeps in-frame clones and lacks some. The sample includes about 2 million clones, about 95% seen only once; the top ten take around 1.2%. Sample: naive CD8+ T cells sorted from blood. These receptors were collected from a young man in good health.

The genes are TRBV5-5 and TRBJ1-1, with D perhaps matching TRBD1 (5 bases). CDR1 is SGHKS, CDR2 YYEKEE, per germline (reference sequence). The CDR3 covers 14 residues. Between the trimmed V and J ends, which lost 2 bases and 5 bases, there was a span of 13 bases. The CDR3 here is CASSFGATFTEAFF. The CDR3 region has the DNA TGTGCCAGCAGCTTCGGGGCCACCTTTACTGAAGCTTTCTTT.

The chain combines TRBV7-9 with TRBJ2-3; 7 nucleotides line up with TRBD2. The CDR3 covers 15 residues. Trimming cost V 4 bases and J 6 bases; bases outside gene matches: 10. From germline, CDR1 is SEHNR and CDR2 FQNEAQ (reference sequence). The CDR3 DNA reads as TGTGCCAGCAGCTCACCCAGCGGGATCTCGGATACGCAGTATTTT. Encoded protein: CASSSPSGISDTQYF.

The chain has TRBV27 and TRBJ1-1; TRBD1 is a possible D gene (6 bases). V shed 6 bases and J shed 7 bases, with 21 bases lying between them. Germline V gene sequence: CDR1 MNHEY, CDR2 SMNVEV (reference sequence). The CDR3 runs to 15 residues. In nucleotides, the CDR3 is TGTGCCAGCAGATTTGCGACACAGGGTCAGGGTGAAGCTTTCTTT. Amino acid sequence: CASRFATQGQGEAFF.

The DNA for the CDR3 is TGTGCCAGCAGACTTTCGAGGACAGGGGACACCGGGGAGCTGTTTTTT. Translating it yields CASRLSRTGDTGELFF. The genes are TRBV28 and TRBJ2-2; 9 bases agree with TRBD1. After removal of 6 bases from V and 3 bases from J, the junction contained 8 bases not matched to a gene. This CDR3 is built from 16 residues. Germline loops: CDR1 MDHEN, CDR2 SYDVKM.

J is TRBJ2-2 and V is TRBV13; D uncertain. V lost 4 bases to trimming and J lost 5 bases, with 17 bases between them. This CDR3 comprises 16 residues. In germline, CDR1 is PRHDT, CDR2 FYEKMQ (reference sequence). CDR3: CASSSTPGPKTGELFF. In DNA, the CDR3 is TGTGCCAGCAGCTCGACACCCGGGCCTAAAACCGGGGAGCTGTTTTTT.

Note on this clone: The same CDR3 is also encoded by other DNA sequences in this sample. The chain recombines TRBV27 with TRBJ2-7; possible D gene TRBD1, 5 bases. Deletions cut 5 bases from V and 2 bases from J, with 13 bases between. The CDR3 loop spans 14 amino acids. In germline, CDR1 is MNHEY, CDR2 SMNVEV (reference sequence). The CDR3 DNA follows: TGTGCCAGCAGTCCCGGTCAGGGTGCCTACGAGCAGTACTTC. It translates to CASSPGQGAYEQYF.

The chain employs TRBV5-6 and TRBJ1-4; 9 nucleotides line up with TRBD1. Germline assignment: CDR1 SGHDT and CDR2 YYEEEE. CDR3 length equals 15 residues. V dropped 0 bases and J dropped 8; count of bases not matched to a gene: 5. CDR3 sequence reads: CASSLVGTGFEKLFF. CDR3 nucleotide sequence: TGTGCCAGCAGCTTGGTGGGGACAGGGTTCGAAAAACTGTTTTTT.

V and J are TRBV10-1 and TRBJ1-1; a weak D match, TRBD1 (5 bases). Germline-derived CDR1 and CDR2 are WNHNN and SYGVQD (reference sequence). The CDR3 contains 16 residues. Trimming left V 4 bases short and J 6 bases short, with 21 bases between. The CDR3 coding sequence is TGCGCCAGCAGTGGATTGGCAGTGAGGGGAATCGCTGAAGCTTTCTTT. Translation gives CASSGLAVRGIAEAFF.

The V call is TRBV27, the J call TRBJ2-7, with D possibly being TRBD1 or TRBD2 (5 bases each). The CDR3 consists of 14 residues. The germline CDR1 and CDR2 sequences are MNHEY and SMNVEV (reference sequence). Trimming took off 1 base at V and 6 bases at J, with 13 bases between the two ends. The CDR3 region has the DNA TGTGCCAGCAGTTTATTGGCAGGGAGAGGCGAGCAGTACTTC. Protein product: CASSLLAGRGEQYF.

V and J are TRBV2 and TRBJ2-3, with TRBD1 identical over 8 bases. The trim removed 6 bases at V and 3 bases at J, leaving 8 bases unmatched. Germline assignment: CDR1 SNHLY and CDR2 FYNNEI. The CDR3 is made up of 15 amino acids. Written as DNA, the CDR3 is TGTGCCAGCAGGAAAGAACAGGGGGTGACAGATACGCAGTATTTT. The encoded protein is CASRKEQGVTDTQYF.

This clone was detected only a few times. Other DNA sequences in this sample translate to the same CDR3. The chain has TRBV9 and TRBJ1-1, with D possibly being TRBD1 (6 bases). The CDR3 is made up of 14 amino acids. V dropped 2 bases and J dropped 4 bases, with 12 bases sitting between them. Germline V gene data show CDR1 as SGDLS and CDR2 as YYNGEE. This chain's CDR3 is CASSVEGGTTEAFF. The CDR3 nucleotides are TGTGCCAGCAGCGTGGAGGGGGGGACCACTGAAGCTTTCTTT.

The rearrangement links TRBV9 to TRBJ2-1, with 7 positions matching TRBD2. V shed 1 base, J shed 10 bases, and the junction held 14 bases outside the gene matches. The germline V gene has CDR1 SGDLS and CDR2 YYNGEE. This CDR3 is 16 amino acids long. The CDR3 region has the DNA TGTGCCAGCAGCGTATTACCGGGACTAATGATTTACGAGCAGTTCTTC. This gives the protein CASSVLPGLMIYEQFF.

The chain recombines TRBV13 with TRBJ2-7; TRBD1 aligns across 11 bases. J gave up 0 bases and V 5 bases, and 6 bases lay outside the gene matches. The CDR3 is 16 residues long. CDR1 PRHDT and CDR2 FYEKMQ come from the germline V gene (reference sequence). CDR3 coding DNA: TGTGCCAGCAGCCCCCGGACAGGGGGCTCCTCCTACGAGCAGTACTTC. Encoded protein: CASSPRTGGSSYEQYF.

J is TRBJ1-1 and V is TRBV25-1; TRBD1 agrees at 9 bases. CDR3 length: 12 amino acids. V gave up 4 bases and J gave up 9 bases; unmatched junction bases: 3. The germline CDR1 and CDR2 sequences are MGHDK and SYGVNS. CDR3 residues: CASSAGTGQAFF. CDR3 nucleotides: TGTGCCAGCAGTGCCGGGACAGGGCAAGCTTTCTTT.

The V gene is TRBV27, the J gene TRBJ2-7; the match to TRBD1 covers 10 bases. V dropped 5 bases and J dropped 7; count of bases not matched to a gene: 11. CDR1 is MNHEY and CDR2 is SMNVEV in the germline V gene (reference sequence). This CDR3 region has 15 residues. The CDR3 spells CASSPGDRGTYEQYF. DNA of the CDR3: TGTGCCAGCAGTCCGGGGGACAGGGGAACTTATGAGCAGTACTTC.

The V call is TRBV2, the J call TRBJ2-1; tentatively, D is TRBD1 or TRBD2 (5 bases each). This CDR3 has 10 residues. Trimming stripped 6 bases from V and 10 bases from J, with 7 bases between. The germline V gene encodes CDR1 SNHLY and CDR2 FYNNEI. The CDR3 coding sequence is TGTGCCAGCAGGGGGACGGAGCAGTTCTTC. Its translation: CASRGTEQFF.

A note on this clone: At the DNA level, this CDR3 is encoded by other sequences in the same sample as well. The J gene is TRBJ1-1, the V gene TRBV6-1; D is ambiguous. Germline CDR1 is MNHNS and CDR2 is SASEGT. Deletions cut 1 base from V and 5 bases from J, with 5 bases between. CDR3 length: 12 amino acids. CDR3 sequence: CASSEGGTEAFF. Here the CDR3 DNA reads TGTGCCAGCAGTGAAGGAGGGACTGAAGCTTTCTTT.

The chain employs TRBV14 and TRBJ2-3; 9 bases fit TRBD2. Germline V gene lookup returns CDR1 SGHDN and CDR2 FVKESK. The CDR3 consists of 15 residues. J gave up 5 bases and V 6 bases, and 9 bases lay outside the gene matches. The CDR3 sequence: CASSRLAGVLDTQYF. The DNA for the CDR3 is TGTGCCAGCAGTCGGTTAGCGGGAGTACTAGATACGCAGTATTTT.

This chain uses TRBV4-3 with TRBJ2-1; 10 bases are a match to TRBD2. The CDR3 is 17 residues long. Germline lookup yields CDR1 LGHNA and CDR2 YSLEER. V shed 0 bases, J shed 6 bases, and the junction held 8 bases outside the gene matches. Written as DNA, the CDR3 is TGCGCCAGCAGCCAAGACTCGGGGGGACTAGCGCGCAATGAGCAGTTCTTC. Its translation is CASSQDSGGLARNEQFF.

About this clone: Other DNA sequences in this specimen translate into the identical CDR3. This rearrangement joins TRBV19 to TRBJ2-7; D might be TRBD2 (5 bases). Trimming pared 5 bases from V and 2 bases from J, leaving 10 bases between. CDR1 LNHDA and CDR2 SQIVND come from the germline V gene (reference sequence). This CDR3 spans 13 amino acids. This CDR3 reads CASSPGVPYEQYF. The CDR3 nucleotides are TGTGCCAGTAGTCCCGGGGTCCCCTACGAGCAGTACTTC.

The chain couples TRBV5-4 to TRBJ2-2; 7 nucleotides align to TRBD1. Germline trimming cut 4 bases from V and 6 bases from J; bases unmatched to any gene: 3. The CDR3 sequence is 13 residues long. Germline lookup yields CDR1 SGHNT and CDR2 YYREEE (reference sequence). CDR3 sequence reads: CASSLQGSGELFF. CDR3 coding DNA: TGTGCCAGCAGCCTACAGGGGTCCGGGGAGCTGTTTTTT.

The chain has TRBV11-2 and TRBJ2-1, with 10 bases matching TRBD2. This CDR3 is 18 amino acids long. V dropped 0 bases and J dropped 3; count of bases not matched to a gene: 8. Germline assignment: CDR1 SGHAT and CDR2 FQNNGV. The DNA of the CDR3 is TGTGCCAGCAGCTTAGATGGGCGACTAGCGGGTGTCTACAATGAGCAGTTCTTC. Amino acids: CASSLDGRLAGVYNEQFF.

The chain joins TRBV10-1 to TRBJ1-1; 9 nucleotides line up with TRBD1. The V segment lost 8 bases and the J segment 5 bases; nucleotides outside the gene matches: 6. This CDR3 has 13 residues. The V gene's germline CDR1 is WNHNN and CDR2 SYGVQD (reference sequence). The CDR3, as DNA: TGCGCCAGCCGGACAGGGGTGGCGACTGAAGCTTTCTTT. This codes for CASRTGVATEAFF.

The chain combines TRBV19 with TRBJ2-1, with TRBD2 as a possible D gene (6 bases). This CDR3 has 17 residues. V was clipped by 0 bases and J by 1 base, with 13 bases between them. Germline loops: CDR1 LNHDA, CDR2 SQIVND (reference sequence). The CDR3 DNA follows: TGTGCCAGTAGTATAGATCAGGCTAGCGCATCCTACAATGAGCAGTTCTTC. As protein: CASSIDQASASYNEQFF.

The sample holds a few counts of this clone. The rearrangement uses TRBV27 and TRBJ1-2; D call uncertain. CDR1 and CDR2 from the germline V gene are MNHEY and SMNVEV (reference sequence). V lost 10 bases and J lost 0, with 15 bases in between. The CDR3 is made up of 14 amino acids. The CDR3 DNA sequence: TGTGCCACCTTTTCCAGCGGAGCTAACTATGGCTACACCTTC. This gives the protein CATFSSGANYGYTF.

Comments on this clone: At the DNA level, this CDR3 is encoded by other sequences in the same sample as well. V and J are TRBV6-5 and TRBJ2-2; D is perhaps TRBD2 (5 bases). V gave up 0 bases and J gave up 8 bases, with 10 bases separating them. The CDR3 has 14 residues. Looked up from germline, CDR1 is MNHEY and CDR2 is SVGAGI. Here the CDR3 reads CASSYSPGTGELFF. CDR3 in DNA: TGTGCCAGCAGTTACTCGCCGGGAACTGGGGAGCTGTTTTTT.

The gene calls are TRBV6-6 and TRBJ1-2; 7 nucleotides agree with TRBD1. This CDR3 spans 13 amino acids. The trim removed 10 bases at V and 5 bases at J, leaving 10 bases unmatched. Germline loops: CDR1 MNHNY, CDR2 SVGAGI (reference sequence). The CDR3 nucleotides read TGTGCCACCTCGACAGGGACGGGGTATGGCTACACCTTC. It is translated as CATSTGTGYGYTF.

The chain couples TRBV11-3 to TRBJ2-5; D gene ambiguous. Germline-derived CDR1 and CDR2 are SGHNT and YENEEA. CDR3 size: 13 residues. V lost 6 bases and J 3 bases, leaving 11 bases between the germline ends. CDR3 coding DNA: TGTGCCAGCAGTTCGAACCCAGAAGAGACCCAGTACTTC. Translated: CASSSNPEETQYF.